This paragraph reports one T cell receptor (beta chain). In the study's own analysis: Amplified reference gene primers provided the basis for estimating nucleated cell counts. Sequencing was performed with immunoSEQ multiplex PCR; in TCRdb, only in-frame clones are kept and a portion is missing. V and J calls and clone size come straight from that table; D and trimming were deduced from the DNA. The data show under 150,000 clones, roughly 85% seen once. This entry is derived from a study of blood T cell repertoires in COVID-19. Study information: Spain, Italy and the United States supplied samples that represented acute and convalescent COVID-19. T cells, B-cell-depleted T cells, or PBMCs supplied cDNA or gDNA.

Germline lookup yields CDR1 SGDLS and CDR2 YYNGEE. The length of the CDR3 is 14 residues. V was trimmed by 3 bases and J by 3 bases, leaving 9 bases between them. The J gene is TRBJ2-2, the V gene TRBV9; D is perhaps TRBD2 (7 bases). What was sequenced was peripheral blood. The clonotype was recovered from a human donor in a cohort sampled during active COVID-19. Here the CDR3 reads CASSGGGYTGELFF. Here the CDR3 DNA reads TGTGCCAGCAGCGGCGGGGGCTACACCGGGGAGCTGTTTTTT.